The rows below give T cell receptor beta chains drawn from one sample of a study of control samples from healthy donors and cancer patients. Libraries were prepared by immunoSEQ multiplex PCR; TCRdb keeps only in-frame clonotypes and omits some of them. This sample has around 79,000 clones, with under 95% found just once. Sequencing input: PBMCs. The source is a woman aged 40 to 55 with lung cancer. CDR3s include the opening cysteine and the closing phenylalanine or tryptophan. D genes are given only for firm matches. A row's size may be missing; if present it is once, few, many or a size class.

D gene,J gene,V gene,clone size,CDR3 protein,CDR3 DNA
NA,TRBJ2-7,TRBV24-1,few,CATSDSRDSYEQYF,TGTGCCACCAGTGACAGCAGGGACTCCTACGAGCAGTACTTC
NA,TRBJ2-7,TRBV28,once,CASSPPGWEQYF,TGTGCCAGCAGCCCCCCAGGGTGGGAGCAGTACTTC
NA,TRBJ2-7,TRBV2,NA,CASSLPGTGEQYF,TGTGCCAGCAGTCTCCCGGGGACGGGGGAGCAGTACTTC
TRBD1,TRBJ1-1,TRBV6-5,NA,CASSYWDRGGEAFF,TGTGCCAGCAGTTACTGGGACAGGGGTGGTGAAGCTTTCTTT
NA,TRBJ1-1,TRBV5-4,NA,CASTPARGTEAFF,TGTGCCAGCACCCCCGCAAGGGGCACTGAAGCTTTCTTT
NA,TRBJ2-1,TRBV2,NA,CASGQYYNEQFF,TGTGCCAGCGGCCAGTACTACAATGAGCAGTTCTTC
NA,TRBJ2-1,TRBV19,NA,CATESLRPSSYNEQFF,TGTGCCACGGAAAGCCTTAGGCCGAGCTCCTACAATGAGCAGTTCTTC
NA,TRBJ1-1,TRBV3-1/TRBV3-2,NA,CASSQGGQGKAFF,TGTGCCAGCAGCCAAGGGGGGCAAGGGAAAGCTTTCTTT
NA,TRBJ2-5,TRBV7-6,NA,CASSPRAGFQETQYF,TGTGCCAGCAGCCCCCGGGCCGGCTTCCAAGAGACCCAGTACTTC
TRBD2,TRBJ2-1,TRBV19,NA,CASSILRGGDNEQFF,TGTGCCAGTAGTATATTGCGGGGGGGAGACAATGAGCAGTTCTTC
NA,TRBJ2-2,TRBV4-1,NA,CASSQDRIRNTGLPNTGELFF,TGCGCCAGCAGCCAAGATCGCATCCGAAATACTGGGCTTCCGAACACCGGGGAGCTGTTTTTT
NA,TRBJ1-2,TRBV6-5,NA,CASSYRGVLNYGYTF,TGTGCCAGCAGTTACCGGGGAGTACTTAACTATGGCTACACCTTC
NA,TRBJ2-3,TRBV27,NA,CASTPTGRAPKYF,TGTGCCAGCACTCCAACGGGCAGGGCTCCCAAGTATTTT
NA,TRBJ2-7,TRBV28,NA,CVSNLAGTQKQYF,TGTGTCAGCAATCTGGCTGGGACACAAAAGCAGTACTTC
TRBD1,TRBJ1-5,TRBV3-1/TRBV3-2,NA,CASSRTGSGQPQHF,TGTGCCAGCAGCCGGACAGGGAGCGGTCAGCCCCAGCATTTT
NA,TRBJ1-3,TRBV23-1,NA,CAREGEIGEITLSSGNTIYF,TGCGCCAGGGAGGGAGAGATCGGAGAGATCACACTATCCTCTGGAAACACCATATATTTT
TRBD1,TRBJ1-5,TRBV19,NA,CASTGTGGRQPQHF,TGTGCCAGTACCGGGACAGGGGGCCGGCAGCCCCAGCATTTT
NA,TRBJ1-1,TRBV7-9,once,CASSTTRADKANTEAFF,TGTGCCAGCAGCACCACTCGAGCCGACAAGGCGAACACTGAAGCTTTCTTT
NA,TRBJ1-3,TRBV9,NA,CASSVAGTGNTIYF,TGTGCCAGCAGCGTAGCAGGGACCGGAAACACCATATATTTT
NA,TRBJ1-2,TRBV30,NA,CAWTLGRGYGYTF,TGTGCCTGGACCCTGGGAAGAGGCTATGGCTACACCTTC
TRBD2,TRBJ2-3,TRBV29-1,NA,CSVVGLAGGPVVNTDTQYF,TGCAGCGTTGTGGGGCTAGCGGGGGGCCCGGTCGTTAATACAGATACGCAGTATTTT
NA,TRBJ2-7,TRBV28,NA,CASSLLRVWAYEQYF,TGTGCCAGCAGTTTACTGCGGGTTTGGGCCTACGAGCAGTACTTC
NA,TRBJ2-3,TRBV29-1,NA,CSVYMDTQYF,TGCAGCGTCTACATGGATACGCAGTATTTT
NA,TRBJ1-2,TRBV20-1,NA,CSASSITVYTF,TGCAGTGCTAGTAGCATAACGGTCTACACCTTC
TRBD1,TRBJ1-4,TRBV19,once,CAGGDRHQGEKLFF,TGTGCCGGCGGGGACAGACACCAAGGGGAAAAACTGTTTTTT
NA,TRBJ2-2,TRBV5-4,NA,CASSTFSGGTGELFF,TGTGCCAGCAGCACATTTTCGGGTGGCACCGGGGAGCTGTTTTTT
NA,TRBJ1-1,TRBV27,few,CASGPDTEAFF,TGTGCCAGCGGCCCCGACACTGAAGCTTTCTTT
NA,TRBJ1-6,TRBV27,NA,CASSLDDRSFSPLHF,TGTGCCAGCAGTTTAGATGACAGGAGCTTTTCACCCCTCCACTTT
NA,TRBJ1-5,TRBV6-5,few,CASSPDRPNQPQHF,TGTGCCAGCAGTCCCGACAGGCCAAATCAGCCCCAGCATTTT
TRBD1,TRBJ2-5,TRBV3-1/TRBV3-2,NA,CASSSRDRGANEETQYF,TGTGCCAGCAGCTCCCGGGACAGGGGTGCGAATGAAGAGACCCAGTACTTC
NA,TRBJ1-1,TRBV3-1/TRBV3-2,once,CASSQSSLGAFF,TGTGCCAGCAGCCAAAGTAGCTTGGGAGCTTTCTTT
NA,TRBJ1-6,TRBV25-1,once,CASTPGEGGYNSPLHF,TGTGCCAGCACCCCAGGGGAGGGTGGGTATAATTCACCCCTCCACTTT
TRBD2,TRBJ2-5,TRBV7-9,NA,CASSFSGLAGGETQYF,TGTGCCAGCAGCTTCTCAGGACTAGCGGGGGGAGAGACCCAGTACTTC
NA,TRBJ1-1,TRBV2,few,CASSVTGNTEAFF,TGTGCCAGCAGTGTAACAGGGAACACTGAAGCTTTCTTT
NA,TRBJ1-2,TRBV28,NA,CASEKGYYGYTF,TGTGCCAGCGAGAAGGGATACTATGGCTACACCTTC
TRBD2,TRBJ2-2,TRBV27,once,CASRGGIDTGELFF,TGTGCCAGCAGGGGGGGGATTGACACCGGGGAGCTGTTTTTT
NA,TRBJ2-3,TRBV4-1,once,CASSQLTDTQYF,TGCGCCAGCAGCCAACTAACAGATACGCAGTATTTT
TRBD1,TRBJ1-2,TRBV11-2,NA,CASSSRGDGYGYTF,TGTGCCAGCAGCTCCAGGGGGGATGGCTATGGCTACACCTTC